The 29 T cell receptor beta chains listed next were all sequenced from one sample in a study of T cells in Graves' hyperthyroidism and ophthalmopathy. RNA transcripts yielded amplified TCR beta CDR3 regions. An initial round of RT-PCR targeting the TCR CDR3 relied on the HTBI primer set. Using its own MiXCR run on the multiplex PCR reads, TCRdb lists one record per CDR3 protein. The sample records under 300,000 distinct CDR3 sequences, 13% being singletons. The sequenced sample consisted of blood. The receptors originated from a woman in her twenties or thirties with Graves' hyperthyroidism that later progressed to Graves' ophthalmopathy.

This clonotype appeared many times. The junction departs from germline at one end; a sequencing error may be responsible. The gene calls are TRBV18 and TRBJ2-4; D is perhaps TRBD1 (6 bases). The CDR3 totals 13 residues. Germline loops: CDR1 KGHSH, CDR2 LQKENI. CDR3 region: CASSPQGAGLQYF. The DNA of the CDR3 is TGTGCCAGCTCCCCACAGGGTGCGGGCCTTCAGTACTTC.

A few counts support this clonotype. The V and J genes are TRBV29-1 and TRBJ1-2, with 9 bases fitting TRBD1. Per germline, CDR1 SQVTM and CDR2 ANQGSEA. Trimming removed 4 bases from V and 8 bases from J; junction bases left unmatched: 14. The CDR3 has 15 residues. The CDR3 is CSVAGQGYPAPGYTF. The DNA for the CDR3 is TGCAGCGTTGCCGGACAGGGGTATCCCGCCCCCGGCTACACCTTC.

This clonotype showed up many times. The chain carries TRBV7-2 and TRBJ2-7, with 7 bases aligning to TRBD2. The CDR3 sequence is 15 residues long. V lost 5 bases to trimming and J lost 2 bases; unmatched junction nucleotides: 9. Germline CDR1 SGHTA, CDR2 FQGNSA. CDR3 loop: CASSQELAITYEQYF. CDR3 sequence (DNA): TGTGCCAGCAGCCAGGAACTAGCGATTACCTACGAGCAGTACTTC.

The table lists this clonotype with many counts. The V gene is TRBV12-3 or TRBV12-4, the J gene TRBJ1-5, with D possibly TRBD1 on 5 matching bases. The CDR3 is 16 residues long. V lost 3 bases and J 0 bases, leaving 12 bases between the germline ends. The CDR3 spells CASSLSWDGSNQPQHF. The CDR3 nucleotides are TGTGCCAGCAGTTTGTCGTGGGACGGTAGCAATCAGCCCCAGCATTTT.

This clonotype was seen a handful of times. Since a much larger clone is just one base distant, this may be a read error. J is TRBJ2-1 and V is TRBV6-1, with 8 bases lining up with TRBD2. The length of the CDR3 is 15 residues. V lost 10 bases and J lost 2; bases outside the gene matches: 10. Germline V gene sequence: CDR1 MNHNS, CDR2 SASEGT. DNA of the CDR3: TGTGCCAACAGCCCACTAGCGGACCCCTACAATGAGCAGTTCTTC. Translation: CANSPLADPYNEQFF.

The chain employs TRBV14 and TRBJ2-1; a possible D gene is TRBD1 (5 bases). CDR1 and CDR2 from the germline V gene are SGHDN and FVKESK. CDR3 length equals 16 residues. V lost 1 base, J lost 9 bases, and 19 bases lay in between. CDR3 bases: TGTGCCAGCAGCCAAGGGGCCAGGGCCCCTAGGAGTGAGCAGTTCTTC. Translated, it gives CASSQGARAPRSEQFF.

The chain recombines TRBV4-1 with TRBJ1-4; D remains ambiguous. The V end lost 1 base, the J end lost 8 bases, and 8 bases lay between the germline ends. Germline V gene data show CDR1 as MGHRA and CDR2 as YSYEKL. There are 13 residues in the CDR3. CDR3 amino acids: CASSQGRWEKLFF. DNA for the CDR3: TGCGCCAGCAGCCAAGGGAGGTGGGAAAAACTGTTTTTT.

This clonotype occurred a few times. The rearrangement joins TRBV9 to TRBJ2-1; 7 positions match TRBD2. The CDR3 is made up of 16 amino acids. The germline V gene has CDR1 SGDLS and CDR2 YYNGEE. After removal of 0 bases from V and 3 bases from J, the junction contained 6 bases not matched to a gene. This CDR3 reads CASSVATAGVYNEQFF. As DNA, the CDR3 is TGTGCCAGCAGCGTAGCTACGGCGGGAGTCTACAATGAGCAGTTCTTC.

The sample holds many counts of this clonotype. The J gene is TRBJ1-1, the V gene TRBV9; D is uncertain. This CDR3 is 13 amino acids long. V lost 6 bases and J lost 3, with 12 bases in between. The V gene's germline CDR1 is SGDLS and CDR2 YYNGEE. The CDR3 loop reads CASNSPGDTEAFF. The DNA of the CDR3 is TGTGCCAGCAACAGCCCCGGGGACACTGAAGCTTTCTTT.

This clonotype has only a few counts. The rearrangement uses TRBV19 and TRBJ1-2, with unresolved D. Germline values: CDR1 LNHDA, CDR2 SQIVND (reference sequence). The V gene lost 9 bases and the J gene lost 5 bases, with 13 bases spanning the gap. The CDR3 runs to 12 residues. This CDR3 reads CASQRATYGYTF. In DNA, the CDR3 is TGTGCCAGCCAGAGGGCCACTTATGGCTACACCTTC.

About this clonotype itself: A much larger clone differs by one base, so this may be a read error. This sequence joins TRBV15 and TRBJ2-5, with a tentative D call TRBD1 (6 bases). CDR3 length: 15 amino acids. Germline V CDR1 and CDR2: LNHNV, YYDKDF (reference sequence). V shed 1 base and J shed 7 bases, with 16 bases lying between them. CDR3 sequence reads: CATSRVDSVEGTQYF. For the CDR3, the DNA is TGTGCCACCAGCAGAGTGGACAGCGTCGAAGGGACCCAGTACTTC.

A remark on this clonotype: A read error is possible here, since a much larger clone lies one base away. This chain uses TRBV12-3 or TRBV12-4 with TRBJ2-1; weak D call: TRBD2 (6 bases). The CDR3 covers 13 residues. CDR3: CAISRTSNDEQFF. The CDR3 region has the DNA TGTGCCATCAGTCGTACTAGCAACGATGAGCAGTTCTTC.

This clonotype occurred many times. The chain employs TRBV19 and TRBJ2-7, with a possible D match to TRBD2 (5 bases). CDR1 and CDR2 from the germline V gene are LNHDA and SQIVND (reference sequence). The CDR3 spans 14 residues. V lost 6 bases to trimming and J lost 1 base, with 13 bases between them. CDR3 region: CASSKSGSSYEQYF. The CDR3 DNA sequence: TGTGCCAGTAGCAAGAGCGGAAGTTCCTACGAGCAGTACTTC.

This clonotype was counted at least ten times. The gene calls are TRBV6-2 or TRBV6-3 and TRBJ2-7, with 7 bases lining up with TRBD1. The germline V gene has CDR1 MNHEY and CDR2 SVGEGT. Trimming cost V 2 bases and J 5 bases; bases outside gene matches: 9. The CDR3 loop spans 15 amino acids. DNA of the CDR3: TGTGCCAGCAGTTACCCCGGGACAGCCGTCGACGAGCAGTACTTC. This gives the protein CASSYPGTAVDEQYF.

This clonotype came up many times. This rearrangement joins TRBV27 to TRBJ1-1, with TRBD1 matching over 8 bases. The ends lost 4 bases at V and 5 bases at J; junction bases unmatched: 12. CDR3 length equals 16 residues. Germline V gene sequence: CDR1 MNHEY, CDR2 SMNVEV (reference sequence). CDR3 coding DNA: TGTGCCAGCAGTTCACCTTACGACAGGGGTGGAACTGAAGCTTTCTTT. Its protein product is CASSSPYDRGGTEAFF.

CDR3 sequence (DNA): TGTGCCAGCAGCTTATGGGAGACGAACACCGGGGAGCTGTTTTTT. This gives the protein CASSLWETNTGELFF. The chain employs TRBV7-2 and TRBJ2-2; D is possibly TRBD2 (5 bases). Germline V gene sequence: CDR1 SGHTA, CDR2 FQGNSA. The V end was cut by 2 bases, the J end by 0 bases, with 7 bases between. The CDR3 is 15 residues long.

The chain links TRBV7-9 to TRBJ2-6; D ambiguous. The CDR3 extends over 17 amino acids. The V gene's germline CDR1 is SEHNR and CDR2 FQNEAQ (reference sequence). V was pared by 5 bases and J by 4 bases, with 18 bases between. The CDR3 DNA follows: TGTGCCAGCAGCCGGACGGACGATTCTCTGGGGGCCAACGTCCTGACTTTC. Encoded protein: CASSRTDDSLGANVLTF. The complete variable domain, with remaining parts taken from reference TRBV7-9 and TRBJ2-6, reads DTGVSQNPRHKITKRGQNVTFRCDPISEHNRLYWYRQTLGQGPEFLTYFQNEAQLEKSRLLSDRFSAERPKGSFSTLEIQRTEQGDSAMYLCASSRTDDSLGANVLTFGAGSRLTVL.

The chain employs TRBV6-1 and TRBJ2-7; 10 nucleotides agree with TRBD1. V shed 4 bases and J 6 bases; nucleotides not matched to a gene: 3. This CDR3 comprises 13 residues. Per the germline V gene, CDR1 is MNHNS and CDR2 is SASEGT. CDR3 nucleotides: TGTGCCAGCAGTGGACAGGGGGCGGGCGAGCAGTACTTC. Residues: CASSGQGAGEQYF.

The chain uses TRBV28 and TRBJ2-5, with a possible D match to TRBD1 (6 bases). CDR3 size: 13 residues. V lost 6 bases to trimming and J lost 5 bases, with 13 bases between them. The germline V gene encodes CDR1 MDHEN and CDR2 SYDVKM. The CDR3 DNA is TGTGCCAGCAGAAAACAGGGTCGGGAGACCCAGTACTTC. Its protein is CASRKQGRETQYF.

In its sample, this clonotype was seen many times. This chain links TRBV28 with TRBJ1-3, with D perhaps TRBD1 (6 bases). CDR3 length: 17 residues. The ends were cut back, 7 bases at V and 0 bases at J, with 19 bases in the middle. The germline V gene encodes CDR1 MDHEN and CDR2 SYDVKM. Written as DNA, the CDR3 is TGTGCCAGCACCACGTCCGGACAGATGAGCTCTGGAAACACCATATATTTT. This encodes CASTTSGQMSSGNTIYF.

This clonotype was seen a handful of times. V gene TRBV2 combines with J gene TRBJ2-7; 9 nucleotides align to TRBD2. This CDR3 has 13 amino acids. Per germline, CDR1 SNHLY and CDR2 FYNNEI. Trimming cost V 5 bases and J 4 bases; bases outside gene matches: 3. This CDR3 is CASSRTSVYEQYF. The CDR3, as DNA: TGTGCCAGCAGTCGGACTAGCGTTTACGAGCAGTACTTC.

The V call is TRBV6-1, the J call TRBJ2-6, with a weak D call TRBD2 (5 bases). Germline assignment: CDR1 MNHNS and CDR2 SASEGT. V dropped 7 bases and J dropped 4 bases, with 5 bases sitting between them. The CDR3 is made up of 12 amino acids. The CDR3: CASIAGANVLTF. CDR3 DNA sequence: TGTGCCAGCATAGCGGGGGCCAACGTCCTGACTTTC.

The sample holds many counts of this clonotype. The chain has TRBV29-1 and TRBJ2-1; D ambiguous. The ends were cut back, 4 bases at V and 2 bases at J, with 12 bases in the middle. Germline lookup yields CDR1 SQVTM and CDR2 ANQGSEA. The CDR3 is 14 residues long. CDR3: CSVAQVDPYNEQFF. The CDR3 nucleotides read TGCAGCGTTGCTCAGGTAGATCCCTACAATGAGCAGTTCTTC.

This clonotype came up a few times. The J gene is TRBJ2-1, the V gene TRBV4-3; 11 bases line up with TRBD2. The junction had 2 bases not matched to a gene; V was cut back by 4 bases and J by 3 bases. The CDR3 extends over 15 amino acids. Germline CDR1 LGHNA, CDR2 YSLEER. This CDR3 is CASSLSGGDYNEQFF. The CDR3 DNA follows: TGCGCCAGCAGCCTTAGCGGGGGGGACTACAATGAGCAGTTCTTC.

There are a few counts of this clonotype. The V gene is TRBV3-1, the J gene TRBJ2-6; 9 nucleotides agree with TRBD1. The CDR3 extends over 17 amino acids. Germline-derived CDR1 and CDR2 are LGHDT and YNNKEL (reference sequence). Trimming took 4 bases from V and 0 from J; bases not matched to a gene: 4. As DNA, the CDR3 is TGTGCCAGCAGCCTCGGGACAGGGCTCTCTGGGGCCAACGTCCTGACTTTC. Translating it yields CASSLGTGLSGANVLTF.

This clonotype was counted a few times. The chain couples TRBV7-9 to TRBJ1-3, with 9 bases matching TRBD1. V dropped 6 bases and J dropped 0; count of bases not matched to a gene: 18. The CDR3 is made up of 20 amino acids. CDR1 is SEHNR and CDR2 is FQNEAQ in the germline V gene (reference sequence). CDR3 DNA sequence: TGTGCCAGCAGTGCACATACCCGGGACAGGGAATCCCCCTCTGGAAACACCATATATTTT. Translating it yields CASSAHTRDRESPSGNTIYF.

The chain couples TRBV3-1 to TRBJ1-3, with a possible D match to TRBD1 (5 bases). The CDR3 runs 14 residues. The V end was cut by 6 bases, the J end by 11 bases, with 20 bases between. Germline assignment: CDR1 LGHDT and CDR2 YNNKEL (reference sequence). This CDR3 reads CASSPGTSSTPIYF. Written as DNA, the CDR3 is TGTGCCAGCAGTCCCGGGACCTCCTCTACCCCCATATATTTT.

In its sample, this clonotype was seen many times. The rearrangement joins TRBV7-9 to TRBJ2-1; 10 nucleotides agree with TRBD2. Germline CDR1 is SEHNR and CDR2 is FQNEAQ (reference sequence). Trimming at V came to 5 bases and at J to 10 bases, leaving 23 bases not matched to a gene. The CDR3 totals 19 residues. CDR3 sequence: CASSDSRLAGTGEGVEQFF. The CDR3 DNA sequence: TGTGCCAGCAGCGACTCGCGACTAGCGGGTACAGGAGAAGGAGTGGAGCAGTTCTTC.

This clonotype was observed at least ten times. The chain is built from TRBV5-1 and TRBJ1-1; the D is unclear. Germline-derived CDR1 and CDR2 are SGHRS and YFSETQ. CDR3 length: 14 residues. V was pared by 0 bases and J by 0 bases, with 6 bases between. CDR3 amino acids: CASSLDVVNTEAFF. The CDR3 DNA is TGCGCCAGCAGCTTGGACGTAGTGAACACTGAAGCTTTCTTT.